This T cell receptor (beta chain) was observed in a study of CD8+ T cells in alopecia areata (dated by TCRdb to the late 2010s). Broadly, across the study: High-throughput TCRbeta sequencing was used to examine T cell clonal expansion in alopecia areata in both the C3H/HeJ mouse model and human patients. RNA came from the PAXgene miRNA kit for fixed scalp, the miRNeasy kit for PBMCs, and the RNeasy kit for mouse skin. Scalp clonality was compared across normal scalp (n=4), patchy alopecia areata scalp (n=8), and alopecia totalis/universalis scalp (n=8). Human TCRbeta sequencing covered scalp tissue and sorted CD4+ and CD8+ peripheral blood T cells from patchy and totalis/universalis alopecia areata patients and healthy controls. TCRbeta CDR3 regions were amplified by immunoSEQ multiplex PCR with 35 Vbeta forward and 13 Jbeta reverse primers. Overall study outcomes, separate from this receptor: Unlike mouse skin, where gammadelta T cells dominate, normal human skin contains resident alphabeta T cells that get sequenced too, which complicates analysis of the scalp TCR repertoire. Shared TCR sequences between patients were less evident than in mice, which may be partly attributable to HLA diversity in the patient population. Higher clonality and more expanded CD8+ clones were observed in lesional scalp than in normal scalp, particularly in alopecia totalis/universalis, a finding suggestive of antigenic drive.

This clone was seen a few times. Its specific antigen is unknown. No base quality information exists; no much larger clone differs at one position. Libraries were constructed by the immunoSEQ multiplex PCR assay. RNA was extracted from all samples and reverse transcribed into cDNA, which served as template for TCR sequencing. SuperScript III was used for first-strand cDNA synthesis, primed with a 2:1 mix of oligo-dT and random hexamers. Amplification bias was assessed with a synthetic immune receptor repertoire, and residual bias was removed computationally. From the authors' description of their analysis: After raw reads were preprocessed to remove errors, the CDR3 was defined following IMGT conventions as running from the conserved cysteine to phenylalanine. To get clonality, Shannon entropy was normalized by log2 of the number of productive unique TCRs and the result was subtracted from 1. Whether each scalp clone was CD4 or CD8 was inferred by checking scalp TCRbeta sequences against the CD4 and CD8 repertoires from sorted blood. TCRdb obtained this table from immuneACCESS and retained in-frame rearrangements with V and J assigned. These tables miss some clones; where compared with another copy, unresolved V genes account for less than half of the shortfall, and the remainder is unexplained. The V and J calls and clone size are taken from that table; D and trimming were inferred from the DNA. The sample table shows about 110,000 clones, and about 60% are seen once. The ten largest make up over 20% of the sample.

From alopecia areata patients, peripheral blood was collected along with lesional scalp punch biopsies. After PBMCs were isolated by density centrifugation and stained for CD3, CD4 and CD8, a FACSAria was used to sort CD4+ and CD8+ T cells. Alopecia areata patients who were not treated were recruited through a multicenter biomarker study. In roughly five patients from the biomarker study, the blood CD8+ T cells went through an additional sort into NKG2D-low and NKG2D-high fractions. CDR1 and CDR2 are drawn from the germline V gene: ENHRY, SYGVKD. Counted from cysteine to phenylalanine, this CDR3 has 15 amino acids. The read is trimmed to its CDR3 DNA, 45 bases read in frame from base 1. V and J are trimmed by 0 bases and 3 bases, and the gene matches miss 2 bases of the junction.

The sample consisted of NKG2D-low CD8+ T cells sorted from blood. The sample's cell subset or site, from its label and the paper: sorted CD8+ NKG2D-low blood T cells. The chain employs TRBV10-3 and TRBJ2-7; 10 middle bases align to TRBD2. The clonotype was recovered from a human donor with alopecia areata. The CDR3 region: CAISESASGSYEQYF. The base sequence is TGTGCCATCAGTGAGTCGGCTAGCGGGAGCTACGAGCAGTACTTC.